This T cell receptor (beta chain) was found in a study of OX40 agonist ivuxolimab in advanced cancers. The wider study: At doses from 0.01 to 10 mg/kg, patients were given intravenous ivuxolimab every 2 weeks. Study-wide points: At doses 0.1 to 3.0 mg/kg, CD4+ and CD8+ clones expanded.

TCRdb keeps only in-frame clones here, not all; method: immunoSEQ multiplex PCR. The sample records over 100,000 clones, approximately 90% being singletons. A history of autoimmune disease or systemic immunosuppression excluded patients. This CDR3 spans 14 amino acids. Germline V gene data show CDR1 as MDHEN and CDR2 as SYDVKM. The V end lost 2 bases, the J end lost 10 bases, and 15 bases lay between the germline ends. This clone was seen more than once but under ten times. Antigen specificity is unknown. The V gene is TRBV28, the J gene TRBJ1-5, with D unclear. The TCR comes from an adult with an advanced solid tumor such as melanoma, head and neck, liver or kidney cancer. The starting material was CD4+ or CD8+ T cells sorted from blood, obtained in a trial of the OX40 agonist ivuxolimab. The CDR3 nucleotides are TGTGCCAGCAGTTTACCGGCAGAGTCCCGACCCCAGCATTTT. Its translation is CASSLPAESRPQHF.